This TCR beta chain originates from a study of blood T cells in healthy people across ages (dated by TCRdb to the mid-2010s). In the study overall: In model experiments, roughly one uniquely barcoded TCR beta cDNA molecule per two T cells was captured by template switching. Using deep sequencing normalized with unique cDNA molecular identifiers, the study measured how TCR beta repertoire diversity changes with age. Donors were grouped into four age groups: young (average 16 years), middle-aged (39), aged (roughly 62) and long-lived (roughly 80). Donors of different ages were randomly distributed across sequencing lanes to avoid experimental bias. For two donors (one aged 18 to 29 and one aged 80 or older), the study analyzed two additional independent replicas of 1 million unique cDNA reads from the same blood draw.

This clonotype appeared many times. There is no known antigen for this receptor. No base quality values were provided; no much bigger clone lies one nucleotide off. Library generation was performed with 5' RACE. Sequencing took place on an Illumina HiSeq 2500. A second PCR of about 7 to 12 cycles was run with a J-beta primer mix and a sample-barcoded 5' primer. A template-switch 5' adaptor carrying 12 random nucleotides introduced a unique molecular identifier onto each TCR beta cDNA molecule. At least 2.5 million CDR3-containing paired-end reads were obtained from each sample. The Mint cDNA synthesis kit, primed by a TRBC-specific oligonucleotide, was used to synthesize first-strand cDNA from all RNA. All cDNA was treated with uracil-DNA glycosylase and then went through a first 18-cycle PCR with the universal primers M1SS and BC2_uni_R. In the original analysis: Normalization of each sample was performed by random selection of 1 million high-quality reads, each carrying a distinct molecular identifier. Instead of being binned into consensus sequences, reads with shared molecular identifiers were discarded. MiTCR, run with a Q25 quality threshold and the strictest error-elimination algorithm, handled CDR3 identification, clonotype clustering and error correction. Lower-bound total TCR beta diversity was estimated with a nonparametric unseen species model using Euler transformation. Clones were called with MiXCR by TCRdb after fastp trimmed the public reads at Q25, and only in-frame beta chains were retained. All rows with the same CDR3 protein become a single entry with the most common DNA and genes. TCRdb's processing, not the study's, gives the V and J calls here. Within this sample are 700,000 to 1,000,000 distinct CDR3 sequences, with around 45% of them counted one time only. The top ten clonotypes cover around 21% of the sample.

The paper as a whole reports these results and caveats: Donor CMV infection status was unknown, potentially confounding age-related changes in expanded clonotypes. Estimates of total diversity based on one million sequenced T cells were considered lower bounds and underestimates. As age increased, observed TCR beta diversity per million T cells dropped in a roughly linear way, and a significant reduction was already evident by age 40. Compared with the aged group, the long-lived group had more naive CD4+ T cells, fewer expanded clones and increased TCR diversity, suggesting age selection. Conclusive comparison of naive and antigen-experienced compartments was prevented by the profiling of bulk unsorted PBMCs. The percentage of naive T cells measured by flow cytometry correlated strongly with observed TCR beta diversity.

Systemically healthy Caucasian individuals from Russia, 39 in total and aged roughly 6 to 90 years, were included as donors. Around 10 milliliters of peripheral blood were collected from each donor into EDTA-treated Vacutainer tubes. Ficoll-Paque density-gradient centrifugation was used to isolate PBMCs, with at least 7 million obtained per sample. Trizol reagent was used to extract total RNA from PBMCs, with at least 6 micrograms per sample. The percentages of naive CD45RAhigh/CD27high T cells were determined by flow cytometry on a PBMC aliquot from every donor. CDR1 ENHRY and CDR2 SYGVKD are derived from the germline V gene. V lost 5 bases and J lost 2 bases; the stretch between them is 13 bases long. The CDR3 contains 14 residues, cysteine and phenylalanine counted. The read is trimmed to its CDR3 DNA, 42 bases read in frame from base 1.

The material sequenced was blood. The TCR originated in a man aged 60-69 years in good health. The rearrangement combines TRBV10-3 with TRBJ2-7; D gene: possibly TRBD1, on 6 matching bases. The sequenced DNA: TGTGCCATCAGTACCCATGGACAGACCTACGAGCAGTACTTC. It encodes CAISTHGQTYEQYF.